These 27 T cell receptor beta chains share one sample of origin, sequenced in a study of spatial heterogeneity in lung cancer. TCRdb reanalysed the 5' RACE reads using MiXCR and keeps one entry per CDR3 protein. The repertoire holds tens of thousands of distinct CDR3 sequences, with 7.5% as singletons. Time point specified: sample taken at primary tumor resection. In each case, whole RNA from tumor, nontumor lung or frozen PBMC was sequenced unsorted. The specimen was PBMCs, collected at surgery. The receptors come from a male donor with early-stage non-small cell lung cancer.

The chain carries TRBV20-1 and TRBJ1-4; tentative D call: TRBD1 (6 bases). Germline assignment: CDR1 DFQATT and CDR2 SNEGSKA (reference sequence). The V end lost 3 bases, the J end lost 0 bases, and 8 bases lay between the germline ends. The CDR3 runs to 14 residues. The CDR3 reads CSARGTPTNEKLFF. CDR3 nucleotide sequence: TGCAGTGCTAGGGGGACACCAACTAATGAAAAACTGTTTTTT.

In this sample, this clonotype turned up many times. The V call is TRBV29-1, the J call TRBJ1-2; the D gene is possibly TRBD1 (5 bases). Trimming took 4 bases from V and 2 from J, leaving 11 bases between them. The CDR3 runs 13 residues. The germline V gene encodes CDR1 SQVTM and CDR2 ANQGSEA. The CDR3 nucleotides read TGCAGCGTTGGGGACGGAGTAAACTATGGCTACACCTTC. It encodes CSVGDGVNYGYTF.

Details on this clonotype: This clone may be a read error of a much larger clone one base away. The rearrangement joins TRBV2 to TRBJ2-2; the D gene is possibly TRBD1 (6 bases). Germline assignment: CDR1 SNHLY and CDR2 FYNNEI. This CDR3 has 13 residues. The CDR3 DNA is TGTGCCAGCAGCCGACGGGACACCGGGGAGCCGTTTTTT. It specifies CASSRRDTGEPFF.

This clonotype was counted many times. V usage is TRBV29-1 and J usage is TRBJ2-5, with TRBD2 identical over 11 bases. V lost 3 bases and J lost 7; bases outside the gene matches: 13. The germline V gene encodes CDR1 SQVTM and CDR2 ANQGSEA. This CDR3 is 16 amino acids long. The CDR3 bases are TGCAGCGTTGAGCTTGGGGGACTAGCGGTCCAGGGGACCCAGTACTTC. It specifies CSVELGGLAVQGTQYF.

This clonotype was observed at least ten times. The rearrangement links TRBV28 to TRBJ1-6, with 10 positions matching TRBD1. J lost 7 bases, V lost 5 bases, and 14 bases had no gene match. Per germline, CDR1 MDHEN and CDR2 SYDVKM. The CDR3 is 18 amino acids. CDR3 nucleotide sequence: TGTGCCAGCAGTCCCGACAGGGGGCGGTTAACGGGGAATTCACCCCTCCACTTT. This codes for CASSPDRGRLTGNSPLHF.

V gene TRBV10-3 combines with J gene TRBJ2-5; 12 nucleotides align to TRBD1. The trim removed 10 bases at V and 2 bases at J, leaving 5 bases unmatched. The CDR3 is made up of 14 amino acids. The germline gives CDR1 ENHRY, CDR2 SYGVKD. CDR3 sequence (DNA): TGTGCCACCGAGGGACAGGGGGCACAAGAGACCCAGTACTTC. It is translated as CATEGQGAQETQYF.

This clonotype appeared many times. This chain connects TRBV20-1 to TRBJ2-1; 11 bases are shared with TRBD1. V lost 5 bases and J lost 6; bases outside the gene matches: 12. Germline loops: CDR1 DFQATT, CDR2 SNEGSKA (reference sequence). The CDR3 consists of 16 residues. The CDR3 nucleotides are TGCAGTGCTTCAGACCCAGGACAGGGGGCCTTCAATGAGCAGTTCTTC. Amino acid sequence: CSASDPGQGAFNEQFF.

The table lists this clonotype with many counts. The J gene is TRBJ2-3, the V gene TRBV18, with TRBD2 matching over 8 bases. V lost 2 bases, J lost 0 bases, and 4 bases stayed unmatched. This CDR3 spans 16 amino acids. Germline V CDR1 and CDR2: KGHSH, LQKENI. CDR3 nucleotide sequence: TGTGCCAGCTCACCAGAAGCGGGGGCCAGCACAGATACGCAGTATTTT. This gives the protein CASSPEAGASTDTQYF.

This clonotype was counted a few times. The chain employs TRBV5-1 and TRBJ2-7, with a weak D call TRBD1 (5 bases). Trimming took off 1 base at V and 4 bases at J, with 12 bases between the two ends. In germline, CDR1 is SGHRS, CDR2 YFSETQ. The CDR3 has 14 residues. DNA of the CDR3: TGCGCCAGCAGCTTGTCACAGGACCAGTACGAGCAGTACTTC. Residues: CASSLSQDQYEQYF.

This clonotype was seen ten or more times. The CDR3 coding sequence is TGTGCCTCAAACAACTACCGGGACAGGGGACACGAGCAGTACTTC. Translation: CASNNYRDRGHEQYF. The chain links TRBV30 to TRBJ2-7; 10 nucleotides match TRBD1. The CDR3 is 15 residues long. Germline values: CDR1 GTSNPN, CDR2 SVGIG (reference sequence). Trimming cost V 7 bases and J 5 bases; bases outside gene matches: 14.

There are many counts of this clonotype. This chain uses TRBV6-2 or TRBV6-3 with TRBJ2-7, with TRBD1 matching 9 bases. Germline values: CDR1 MNHEY, CDR2 SVGEGT. The CDR3 length is 16 residues. Unmatched junction bases numbered 8, after V lost 2 bases and J lost 3 bases. The CDR3 region has the DNA TGTGCCAGCAGTTACGCAAGGACAGGGGACTTCTACGAGCAGTACGTC. Residues: CASSYARTGDFYEQYV.

This clonotype was detected many times. The CDR3 here is CASSDGRGNTYEQYF. The CDR3, as DNA: TGTGCCAGCAGTGACGGGCGGGGGAACACCTACGAGCAGTACTTC. The chain is built from TRBV25-1 and TRBJ2-7; the match to TRBD2 covers 7 bases. The CDR3 is 15 amino acids. Per germline, CDR1 MGHDK and CDR2 SYGVNS. J lost 2 bases, V lost 3 bases, and 7 bases had no gene match.

V is TRBV20-1 and J is TRBJ2-3; D possibly uses TRBD1 or TRBD2 (5 bases each). Per germline, CDR1 DFQATT and CDR2 SNEGSKA (reference sequence). V lost 5 bases, J lost 6 bases, and 15 bases lay in between. This CDR3 has 13 residues. The CDR3 coding sequence is TGCAGTGCTGGAGGACAAAATAGCGATACGCAGTATTTT. It translates to CSAGGQNSDTQYF.

This clonotype was seen more than once but under ten times. This chain links TRBV7-9 with TRBJ1-4; no reliable D call. The germline CDR1 and CDR2 sequences are SEHNR and FQNEAQ (reference sequence). The V end was cut by 4 bases, the J end by 10 bases, with 13 bases between. CDR3 length equals 13 residues. The CDR3 DNA is TGTGCCAGCAGCTCCTCTGGAGGATCAAAACTGTTTTTT. This sequence encodes CASSSSGGSKLFF.

Ten or more counts support this clonotype. This rearrangement joins TRBV18 to TRBJ2-7; 8 bases line up with TRBD1. Germline-derived CDR1 and CDR2 are KGHSH and LQKENI. With V trimmed by 6 bases and J by 6 bases, 10 bases remained unmatched. This CDR3 has 14 residues. Here the CDR3 DNA reads TGTGCCAGCTCCCAAGGACAGGGTATAGCCGAGCAGTACTTC. Amino acids: CASSQGQGIAEQYF. The full variable domain, with the rest looked up from reference TRBV18 and TRBJ2-7, is NAGVMQNPRHLVRRRGQEARLRCSPMKGHSHVYWYRQLPEEGLKFMVYLQKENIIDESGMPKERFSAEFPKEGPSILRIQQVVRGDSAAYFCASSQGQGIAEQYFGPGTRLTVT.

This clonotype appeared many times. This chain links TRBV28 with TRBJ2-5; TRBD1 agrees at 7 bases. Germline values: CDR1 MDHEN, CDR2 SYDVKM. J was trimmed by 5 bases and V by 6 bases; bases with no gene match: 6. The CDR3 consists of 13 residues. In DNA, the CDR3 is TGTGCCAGCAGCAGAGGGGGCACGGAGACCCAGTACTTC. Its protein product is CASSRGGTETQYF.

This clonotype was observed many times. A junction end diverges from the germline sequence, so it may reflect a read error. The J gene is TRBJ2-3, the V gene TRBV7-7; D uncertain. The CDR3 covers 13 residues. The germline CDR1 and CDR2 sequences are SSHAT and FNYEAQ (reference sequence). The CDR3 region has the DNA TGTGCTAGCAGCAAGGACGGCACAGATACGCAGTATTTT. Protein product: CASSKDGTDTQYF.

This clonotype was recorded many times. This chain links TRBV3-1 with TRBJ2-3; maybe TRBD1 (5 bases). Germline loops: CDR1 LGHDT, CDR2 YNNKEL (reference sequence). The CDR3 length is 13 residues. The V and J ends lost 5 bases and 4 bases respectively, with 10 bases between them. DNA of the CDR3: TGTGCCAGCAGCAGACAGACGGCAGATACGCAGTATTTT. This encodes CASSRQTADTQYF.

In its sample, this clonotype was seen many times. The chain couples TRBV9 to TRBJ2-7, with TRBD2 identical over 12 bases. The germline CDR1 and CDR2 sequences are SGDLS and YYNGEE. This CDR3 has 17 residues. J was trimmed by 2 bases and V by 0 bases; bases with no gene match: 6. The CDR3 nucleotides read TGTGCCAGCAGCGTAGCCTCTAGCGGGGGGGCTCCCTACGAGCAGTACTTC. It is translated as CASSVASSGGAPYEQYF.

This clonotype showed up many times. The genes are TRBV30 and TRBJ2-3, with D possibly being TRBD1 (6 bases). The CDR3 covers 15 residues. V shed 1 base and J shed 0 bases, with 11 bases lying between them. The germline CDR1 and CDR2 sequences are GTSNPN and SVGIG (reference sequence). The CDR3 loop is CAWSDIQGSTDTQYF. The CDR3 coding sequence is TGTGCCTGGAGTGATATACAGGGCAGCACAGATACGCAGTATTTT.

This clonotype has ten or more counts. The chain joins TRBV20-1 to TRBJ2-1; D possibly corresponds to TRBD2 (6 bases). V was cut by 1 base and J by 10 bases, with 20 bases left in between. Germline-derived CDR1 and CDR2 are DFQATT and SNEGSKA (reference sequence). CDR3 size: 15 residues. The CDR3 region has the DNA TGCAGTGCTAGAGCGCCCGGGACTTACGGCGGCGAGCAGTTCTTC. As protein: CSARAPGTYGGEQFF.

This clonotype was seen many times. The chain couples TRBV10-3 to TRBJ2-2; TRBD1 aligns across 7 bases. The ends lost 0 bases at V and 3 bases at J; junction bases unmatched: 1. CDR1 is ENHRY and CDR2 is SYGVKD in the germline V gene. The CDR3 runs 15 residues. CDR3 DNA sequence: TGTGCCATCAGTGAGTCGGGGACAGACACCGGGGAGCTGTTTTTT. It yields the protein CAISESGTDTGELFF.

Only a few counts were recorded for this clonotype. This chain uses TRBV15 with TRBJ2-7, with D possibly TRBD2 on 6 matching bases. The germline V and J ends were trimmed by 6 bases and 3 bases, with 12 bases remaining between them. CDR1 and CDR2 from the germline V gene are LNHNV and YYDKDF (reference sequence). This CDR3 has 13 amino acids. CDR3 sequence: CATREGEVYEQYF. CDR3 coding DNA: TGTGCCACCAGAGAAGGGGAGGTCTACGAGCAGTACTTC.

There are many counts of this clonotype. The V gene is TRBV7-2, the J gene TRBJ2-5, with 10 bases that match TRBD2. Germline V gene data show CDR1 as SGHTA and CDR2 as FQGNSA. The CDR3 length is 14 residues. V was pared by 5 bases and J by 4 bases, with 4 bases of the junction left unmatched. CDR3 nucleotide sequence: TGTGCCAGCAGCGGAGCGGGAGGGCCAGAGACCCAGTACTTC. Protein product: CASSGAGGPETQYF.

This clonotype appeared a few times. The chain carries TRBV12-3 or TRBV12-4 and TRBJ2-3; 12 bases are shared with TRBD2. The J segment lost 2 bases and the V segment lost 5 bases, leaving 5 bases of the junction unmatched. The CDR3 has 16 residues. The CDR3 is CASSPRTSGVTDTQYF. The CDR3 nucleotides read TGTGCCAGCAGTCCAAGGACTAGCGGGGTCACAGATACGCAGTATTTT.

There are a few counts of this clonotype. The rearrangement uses TRBV7-3 and TRBJ2-7; 8 bases are shared with TRBD1. V dropped 5 bases and J dropped 1; count of bases not matched to a gene: 4. The CDR3 length is 14 residues. Germline V gene sequence: CDR1 SGHTA, CDR2 FQGTGA. CDR3 DNA sequence: TGTGCCAGCAGCCGGGGACAGGCATCCTACGAGCAGTACTTC. Amino acid sequence: CASSRGQASYEQYF.

This clonotype was seen ten or more times. The chain links TRBV10-3 to TRBJ2-1; TRBD2 matches 7 bases. The CDR3 is 14 amino acids. V trimming: 4 bases; J trimming: 3 bases; junction bases outside the gene matches: 3. Germline V gives CDR1 ENHRY, CDR2 SYGVKD. The CDR3, as DNA: TGTGCCATCAGTGCGGGACTACTCTACAATGAGCAGTTCTTC. Its protein is CAISAGLLYNEQFF.